Sequencing of this T cell receptor (beta chain) was carried out in a study of OX40 agonist ivuxolimab in advanced cancers. The overall study: Every 2 weeks, patients received ivuxolimab intravenously, dosed at 0.01 to 10 mg/kg. Prior anti-PD-1, anti-PD-L1 or anti-CTLA-4 therapy was allowed; around 43% had some.

This CDR3 region has 14 residues. V lost 1 base and J 2 bases, leaving 8 bases between the germline ends. CDR1 is SGHAT, CDR2 FQNNGV, per germline. As concerns this clone: Its antigen remains unknown.

The method was immunoSEQ multiplex PCR; TCRdb's version includes in-frame clones alone and lacks a portion of them. The data hold tens of thousands of clones, with roughly 80% observed a single time. Study outcomes and limitations: A proportion of nonresponders additionally exhibited low normalized T-cell clonal expansion.

The chain recombines TRBV11-2 with TRBJ1-2, with D unresolved. Sequences were derived from CD4+ or CD8+ T cells sorted from blood, sampled in a trial of the OX40 agonist ivuxolimab. The origin of this receptor is an adult with an advanced solid tumor such as melanoma, head and neck, liver or kidney cancer. CDR3 region: CASSLGATNYGYTF. The CDR3 bases are TGTGCCAGCAGCTTAGGCGCAACAAACTATGGCTACACCTTC.